This TCR beta chain was obtained from a study of T cells in Graves' hyperthyroidism and ophthalmopathy. Study-level points and caveats: In the analysis, a 13 V-J model separated ophthalmopathy from stable hyperthyroidism. Most clonotypes expanded in the thyroid (above 0.001) were also present in blood.

Graves' hyperthyroidism showing no ophthalmopathy progression within 18 months was considered stable. Clinical symptoms, serum thyroxine and TRAb, thyroid ultrasound and orbital computed tomography together formed the diagnostic basis. This clonotype was seen ten or more times. Its specificity is unknown. The CDR3 regions of TCR beta were amplified from RNA transcripts. The TCR CDR3 first-round RT-PCR relied on the HTBI primer set. In TCRdb, the multiplex PCR reads were re-called with MiXCR into one record per CDR3 protein. The profile covers approximately 49,000 distinct CDR3 sequences, with less than 65% appearing a single time and roughly a third taken by the ten largest. The CDR3 covers 15 residues. Trimming removed 1 base from V and 7 bases from J, with 16 bases in between. The germline gives CDR1 LGHDT, CDR2 YNNKEL (reference sequence).

Source material: peripheral blood or thyroid tissue (not recorded which). This chain joins TRBV3-1 and TRBJ1-2, with D possibly TRBD1 on 6 matching bases. The TCR comes from a man between 18 and 29 years old with Graves' hyperthyroidism. As DNA, the CDR3 is TGTGCCAGCAGCCAAGGAGGGGTACAGGGATCTGGCTACACCTTC. It translates to CASSQGGVQGSGYTF.